This T cell receptor (beta chain) is from a study of blood T cell repertoires in COVID-19. About the study: PBMCs, B-cell-depleted T cells, or T cells were the source of the cDNA or gDNA that made up the material.

With 8 bases removed from V and 4 bases from J, the gap between germline ends came to 14 bases. This CDR3 region has 14 residues. From germline, CDR1 is MDHEN and CDR2 SYDVKM. Generated by immunoSEQ multiplex PCR, the TCRdb table keeps only in-frame clones and is missing some. Here the sample spans under 500,000 clones, over 75% being singletons. This chain uses TRBV28 with TRBJ2-2; possible D gene TRBD2, 6 bases. Sequencing was carried out using PBMCs or T cells enriched from blood (not recorded which). This clonotype was obtained from a man younger than 45 who had recovered from COVID-19. CDR3 region: CASLGLQGTGELFF. CDR3 sequence (DNA): TGTGCCAGCCTGGGACTGCAAGGCACCGGGGAGCTGTTTTTT.